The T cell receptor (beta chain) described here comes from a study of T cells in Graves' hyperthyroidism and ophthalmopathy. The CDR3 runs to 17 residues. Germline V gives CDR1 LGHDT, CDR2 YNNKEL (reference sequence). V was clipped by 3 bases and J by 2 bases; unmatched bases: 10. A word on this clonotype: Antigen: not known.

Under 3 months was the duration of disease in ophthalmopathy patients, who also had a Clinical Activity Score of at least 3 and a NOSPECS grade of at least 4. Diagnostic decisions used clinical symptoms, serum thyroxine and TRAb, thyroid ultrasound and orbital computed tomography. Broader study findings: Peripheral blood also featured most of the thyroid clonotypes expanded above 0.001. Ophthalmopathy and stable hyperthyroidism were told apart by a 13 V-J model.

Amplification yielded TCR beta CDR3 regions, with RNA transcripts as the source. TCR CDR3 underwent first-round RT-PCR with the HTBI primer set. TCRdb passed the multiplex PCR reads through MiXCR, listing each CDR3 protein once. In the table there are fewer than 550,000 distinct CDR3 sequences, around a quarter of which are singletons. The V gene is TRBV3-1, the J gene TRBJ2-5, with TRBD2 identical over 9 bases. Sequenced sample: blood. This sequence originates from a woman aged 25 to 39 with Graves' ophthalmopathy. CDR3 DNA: TGTGCCAGCAGCCATCCTTACGCTAGCGGGGCACAAGAGACCCAGTACTTC. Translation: CASSHPYASGAQETQYF.